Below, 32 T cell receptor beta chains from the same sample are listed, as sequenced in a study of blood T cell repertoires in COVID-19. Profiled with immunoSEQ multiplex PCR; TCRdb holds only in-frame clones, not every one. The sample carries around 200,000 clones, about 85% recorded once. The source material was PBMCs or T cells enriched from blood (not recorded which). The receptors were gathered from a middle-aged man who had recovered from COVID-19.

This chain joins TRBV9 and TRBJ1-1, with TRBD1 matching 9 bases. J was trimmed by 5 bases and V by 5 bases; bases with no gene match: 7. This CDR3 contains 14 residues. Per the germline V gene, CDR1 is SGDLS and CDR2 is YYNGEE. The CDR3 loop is CASSVGTGLTEAFF. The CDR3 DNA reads TGTGCCAGCAGTGTCGGGACAGGGTTGACTGAAGCTTTCTTT.

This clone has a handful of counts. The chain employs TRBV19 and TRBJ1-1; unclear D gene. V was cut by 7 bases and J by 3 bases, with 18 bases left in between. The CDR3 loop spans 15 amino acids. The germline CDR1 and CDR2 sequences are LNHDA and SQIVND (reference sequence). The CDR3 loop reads CASTGEGYADTEAFF. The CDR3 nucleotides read TGTGCCAGTACCGGTGAAGGTTATGCGGACACTGAAGCTTTCTTT. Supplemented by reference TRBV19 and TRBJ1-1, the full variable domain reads DGGITQSPKYLFRKEGQNVTLSCEQNLNHDAMYWYRQDPGQGLRLIYYSQIVNDFQKGDIAEGYSVSREKKESFPLTVTSAQKNPTAFYLCASTGEGYADTEAFFGQGTRLTVV.

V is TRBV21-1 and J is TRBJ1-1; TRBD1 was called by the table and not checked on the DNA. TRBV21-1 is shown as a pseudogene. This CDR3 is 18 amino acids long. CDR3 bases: TGTGCCAGCAGCACCTTCCACCGGGACAGGGGCCCGGTCACTGAAGCTTTCTTT. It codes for CASSTFHRDRGPVTEAFF.

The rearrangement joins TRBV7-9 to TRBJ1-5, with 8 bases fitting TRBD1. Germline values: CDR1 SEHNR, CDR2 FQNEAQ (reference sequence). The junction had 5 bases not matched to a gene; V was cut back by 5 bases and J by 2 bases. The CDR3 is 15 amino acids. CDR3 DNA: TGTGCCAGCAGCCCCCAGGGGGCCGGCAATCAGCCCCAGCATTTT. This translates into CASSPQGAGNQPQHF.

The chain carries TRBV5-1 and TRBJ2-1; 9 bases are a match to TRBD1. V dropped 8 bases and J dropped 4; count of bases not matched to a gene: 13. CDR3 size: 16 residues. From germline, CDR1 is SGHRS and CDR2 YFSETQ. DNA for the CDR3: TGCGCCAGTGGAGTTACCGGGACAGGGCTTTACAATGAGCAGTTCTTC. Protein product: CASGVTGTGLYNEQFF. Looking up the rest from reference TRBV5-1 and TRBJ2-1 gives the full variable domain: KAGVTQTPRYLIKTRGQQVTLSCSPISGHRSVSWYQQTPGQGLQFLFEYFSETQRNKGNFPGRFSGRQFSNSRSEMNVSTLELGDSALYLCASGVTGTGLYNEQFFGPGTRLTVL.

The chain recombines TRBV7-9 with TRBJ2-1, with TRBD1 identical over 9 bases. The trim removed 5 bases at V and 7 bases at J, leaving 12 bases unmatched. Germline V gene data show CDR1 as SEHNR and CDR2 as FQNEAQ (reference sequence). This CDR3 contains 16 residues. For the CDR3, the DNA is TGTGCCAGCAGCCCCCGGGACAGGGATGTGAGGAATGAGCAGTTCTTC. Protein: CASSPRDRDVRNEQFF.

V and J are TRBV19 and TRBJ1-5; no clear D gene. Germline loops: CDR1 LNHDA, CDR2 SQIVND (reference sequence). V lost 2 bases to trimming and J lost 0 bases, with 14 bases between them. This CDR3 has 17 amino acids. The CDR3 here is CASSILSIRGSNQPQHF. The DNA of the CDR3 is TGTGCCAGTAGTATACTGTCAATTCGGGGTAGCAATCAGCCCCAGCATTTT.

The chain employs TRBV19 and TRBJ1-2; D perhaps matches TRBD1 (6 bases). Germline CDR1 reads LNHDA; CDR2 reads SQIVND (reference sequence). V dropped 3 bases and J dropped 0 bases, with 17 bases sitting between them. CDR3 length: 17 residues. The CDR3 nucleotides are TGTGCCAGTAGTATCTACACAGGGTCCTCTCCTAACTATGGCTACACCTTC. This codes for CASSIYTGSSPNYGYTF.

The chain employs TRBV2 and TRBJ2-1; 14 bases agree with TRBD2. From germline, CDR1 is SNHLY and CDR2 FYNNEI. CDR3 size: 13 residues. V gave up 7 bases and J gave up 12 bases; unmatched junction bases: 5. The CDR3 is CASIGLAGGSQFF. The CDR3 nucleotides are TGTGCCAGCATAGGACTAGCGGGAGGTTCGCAGTTCTTC.

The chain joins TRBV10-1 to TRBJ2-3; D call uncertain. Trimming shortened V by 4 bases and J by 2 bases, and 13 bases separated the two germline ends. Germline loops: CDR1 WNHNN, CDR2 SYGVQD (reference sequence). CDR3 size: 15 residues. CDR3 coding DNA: TGCGCCAGCAGTGTAGGTGGAGTTGACACAGATACGCAGTATTTT. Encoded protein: CASSVGGVDTDTQYF.

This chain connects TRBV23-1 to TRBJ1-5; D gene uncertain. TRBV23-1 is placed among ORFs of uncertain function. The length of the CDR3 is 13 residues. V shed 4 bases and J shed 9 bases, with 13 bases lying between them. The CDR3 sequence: CASSPREATPQHF. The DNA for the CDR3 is TGCGCCAGCAGTCCCCGAGAGGCAACGCCCCAGCATTTT.

CDR3 residues: CASSYRESSPLHF. CDR3 nucleotide sequence: TGTGCCAGCAGTTACAGGGAGAGTTCACCCCTCCACTTT. The chain carries TRBV6-2 or TRBV6-3 and TRBJ1-6; D remains ambiguous. Germline V lookup: CDR1 MNHEY, CDR2 SVGEGT. The CDR3 is 13 amino acids. Trimming took off 2 bases at V and 9 bases at J, with 8 bases between the two ends.

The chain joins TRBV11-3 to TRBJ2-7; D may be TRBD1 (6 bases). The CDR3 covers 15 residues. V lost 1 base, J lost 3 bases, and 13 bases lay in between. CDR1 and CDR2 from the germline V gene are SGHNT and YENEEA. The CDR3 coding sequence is TGTGCCAGCAGCTTAGCTGGGGGCATATACTACGAGCAGTACTTC. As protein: CASSLAGGIYYEQYF.

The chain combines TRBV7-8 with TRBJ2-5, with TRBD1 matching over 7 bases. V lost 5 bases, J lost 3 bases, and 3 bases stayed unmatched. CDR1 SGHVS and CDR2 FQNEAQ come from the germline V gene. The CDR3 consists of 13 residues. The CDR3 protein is CASSRDREETQYF. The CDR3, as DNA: TGTGCCAGCAGCCGTGACAGGGAAGAGACCCAGTACTTC. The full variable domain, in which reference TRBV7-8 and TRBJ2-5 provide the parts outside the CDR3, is GAGVSQSPRYKVAKRGQDVALRCDPISGHVSLFWYQQALGQGPEFLTYFQNEAQLDKSGLPSDRFFAERPEGSVSTLKIQRTQQEDSAVYLCASSRDREETQYFGPGTRLLVL.

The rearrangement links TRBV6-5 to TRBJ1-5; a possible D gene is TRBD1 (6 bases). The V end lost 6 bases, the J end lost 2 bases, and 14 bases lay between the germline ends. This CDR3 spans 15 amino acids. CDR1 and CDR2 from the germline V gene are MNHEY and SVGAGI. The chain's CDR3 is CASSPDRRGNQPQHF. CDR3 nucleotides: TGTGCCAGCAGCCCCGACAGGCGGGGCAATCAGCCCCAGCATTTT.

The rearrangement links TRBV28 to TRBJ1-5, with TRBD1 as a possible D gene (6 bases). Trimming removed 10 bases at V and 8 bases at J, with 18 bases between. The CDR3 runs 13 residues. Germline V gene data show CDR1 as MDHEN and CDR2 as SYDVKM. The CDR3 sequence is CATGGAGDEPQHF. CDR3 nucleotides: TGTGCCACTGGGGGGGCAGGGGATGAGCCCCAGCATTTT.

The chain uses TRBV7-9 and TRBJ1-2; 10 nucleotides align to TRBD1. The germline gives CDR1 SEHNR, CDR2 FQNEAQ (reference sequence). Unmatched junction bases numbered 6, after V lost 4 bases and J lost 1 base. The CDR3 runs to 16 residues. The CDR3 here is CASSYPGQGHNYGYTF. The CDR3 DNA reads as TGTGCCAGCAGCTATCCGGGACAGGGGCATAACTATGGCTACACCTTC.

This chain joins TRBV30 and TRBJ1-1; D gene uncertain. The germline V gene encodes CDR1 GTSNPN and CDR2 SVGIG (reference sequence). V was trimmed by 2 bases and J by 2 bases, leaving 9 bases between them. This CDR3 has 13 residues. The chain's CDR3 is CAWSLQLNTEAFF. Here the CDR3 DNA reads TGTGCCTGGAGTTTACAGCTAAACACTGAAGCTTTCTTT.

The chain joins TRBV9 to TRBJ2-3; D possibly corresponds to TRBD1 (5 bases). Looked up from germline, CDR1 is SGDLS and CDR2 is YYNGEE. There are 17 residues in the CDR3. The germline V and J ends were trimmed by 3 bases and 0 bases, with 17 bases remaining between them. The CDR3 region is CASSGRPQETSTDTQYF. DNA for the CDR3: TGTGCCAGCAGCGGACGTCCACAGGAGACAAGCACAGATACGCAGTATTTT. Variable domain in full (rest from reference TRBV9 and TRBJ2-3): DSGVTQTPKHLITATGQRVTLRCSPRSGDLSVYWYQQSLDQGLQFLIQYYNGEERAKGNILERFSAQQFPDLHSELNLSSLELGDSALYFCASSGRPQETSTDTQYFGPGTRLTVL.

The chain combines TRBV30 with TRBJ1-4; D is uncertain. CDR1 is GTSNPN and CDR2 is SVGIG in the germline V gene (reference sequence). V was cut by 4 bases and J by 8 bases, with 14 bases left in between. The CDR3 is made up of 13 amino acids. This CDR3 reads CAWTIPGREKLFF. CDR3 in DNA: TGTGCCTGGACCATCCCTGGGAGGGAAAAACTGTTTTTT.

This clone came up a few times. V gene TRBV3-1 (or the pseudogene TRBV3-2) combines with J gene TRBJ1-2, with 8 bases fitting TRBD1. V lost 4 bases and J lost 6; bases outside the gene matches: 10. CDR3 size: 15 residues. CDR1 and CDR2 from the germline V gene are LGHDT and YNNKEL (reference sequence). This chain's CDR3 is CASSPYLAGGDGYTF. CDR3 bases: TGTGCCAGCAGCCCATATCTGGCAGGGGGCGATGGCTACACCTTC.

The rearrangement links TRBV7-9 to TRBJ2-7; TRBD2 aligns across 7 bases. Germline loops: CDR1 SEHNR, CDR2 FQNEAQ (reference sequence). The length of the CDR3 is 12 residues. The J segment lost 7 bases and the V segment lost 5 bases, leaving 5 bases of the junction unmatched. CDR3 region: CASSRLAEEQYF. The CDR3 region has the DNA TGTGCCAGCAGCCGACTAGCAGAGGAGCAGTACTTC.

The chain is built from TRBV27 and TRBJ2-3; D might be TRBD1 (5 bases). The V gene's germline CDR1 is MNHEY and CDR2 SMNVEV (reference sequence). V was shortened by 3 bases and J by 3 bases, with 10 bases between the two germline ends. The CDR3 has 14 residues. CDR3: CASSFSSGTDTQYF. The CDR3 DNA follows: TGTGCCAGCAGTTTTTCGTCAGGGACAGATACGCAGTATTTT.

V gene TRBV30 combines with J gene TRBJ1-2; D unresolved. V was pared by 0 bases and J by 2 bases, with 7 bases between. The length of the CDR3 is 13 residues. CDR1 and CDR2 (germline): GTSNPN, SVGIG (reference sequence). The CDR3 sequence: CAWSVEVNYGYTF. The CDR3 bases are TGTGCCTGGAGTGTCGAGGTCAACTATGGCTACACCTTC.

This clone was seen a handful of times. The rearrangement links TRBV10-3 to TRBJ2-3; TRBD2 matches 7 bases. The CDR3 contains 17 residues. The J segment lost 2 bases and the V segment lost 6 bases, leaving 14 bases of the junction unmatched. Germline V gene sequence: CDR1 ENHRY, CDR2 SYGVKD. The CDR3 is CAIRRGGSSGSTDTQYF. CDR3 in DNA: TGTGCCATCAGGAGGGGTGGTTCTAGCGGATCCACAGATACGCAGTATTTT.

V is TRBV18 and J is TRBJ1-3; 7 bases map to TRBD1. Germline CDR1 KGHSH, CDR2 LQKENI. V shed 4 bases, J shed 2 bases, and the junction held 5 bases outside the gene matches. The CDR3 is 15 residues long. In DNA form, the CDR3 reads TGTGCCAGCTCACGAGACAGGGAAACTGGAAACACCATATATTTT. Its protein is CASSRDRETGNTIYF. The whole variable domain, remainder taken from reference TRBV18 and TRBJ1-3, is NAGVMQNPRHLVRRRGQEARLRCSPMKGHSHVYWYRQLPEEGLKFMVYLQKENIIDESGMPKERFSAEFPKEGPSILRIQQVVRGDSAAYFCASSRDRETGNTIYFGEGSWLTVV.

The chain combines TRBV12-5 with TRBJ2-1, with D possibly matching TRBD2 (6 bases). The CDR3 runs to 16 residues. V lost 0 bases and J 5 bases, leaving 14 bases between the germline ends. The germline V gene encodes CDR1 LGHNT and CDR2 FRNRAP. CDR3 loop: CASGLVVGWEDNEQFF. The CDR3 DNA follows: TGTGCTAGTGGTTTGGTAGTAGGTTGGGAGGACAATGAGCAGTTCTTC.

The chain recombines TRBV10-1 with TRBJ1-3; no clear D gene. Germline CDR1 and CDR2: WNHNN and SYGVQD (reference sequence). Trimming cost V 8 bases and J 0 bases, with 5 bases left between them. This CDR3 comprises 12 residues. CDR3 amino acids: CASGNSGNTIYF. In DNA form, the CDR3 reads TGCGCCAGCGGCAACTCTGGAAACACCATATATTTT.

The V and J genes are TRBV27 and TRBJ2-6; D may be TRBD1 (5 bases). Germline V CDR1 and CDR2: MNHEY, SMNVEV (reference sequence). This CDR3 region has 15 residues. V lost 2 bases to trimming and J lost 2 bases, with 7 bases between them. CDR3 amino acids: CASSLLGAGANVLTF. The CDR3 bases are TGTGCCAGCAGTTTACTAGGGGCTGGGGCCAACGTCCTGACTTTC.

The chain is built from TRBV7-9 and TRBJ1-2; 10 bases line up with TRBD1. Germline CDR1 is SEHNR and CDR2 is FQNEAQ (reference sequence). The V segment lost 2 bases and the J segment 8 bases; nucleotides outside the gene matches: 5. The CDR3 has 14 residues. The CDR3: CASSLMGQGKGYTF. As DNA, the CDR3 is TGTGCCAGCAGCTTAATGGGACAGGGGAAGGGCTACACCTTC.

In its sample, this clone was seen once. DNA for the CDR3: TGTGCCAGCAGTGTACTAGCGGGAGGTGGGCACGAGCAGTACTTC. Its translation: CASSVLAGGGHEQYF. V usage is TRBV27 and J usage is TRBJ2-7; TRBD2 aligns across 12 bases. The germline CDR1 and CDR2 sequences are MNHEY and SMNVEV (reference sequence). This CDR3 comprises 15 residues. Trimming removed 5 bases from V and 5 bases from J; junction bases left unmatched: 7.

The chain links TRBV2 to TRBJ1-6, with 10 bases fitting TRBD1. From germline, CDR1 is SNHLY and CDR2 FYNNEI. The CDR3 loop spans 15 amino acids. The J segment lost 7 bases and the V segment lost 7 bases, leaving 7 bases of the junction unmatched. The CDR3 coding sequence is TGTGCCAGCACTAGGGACAGGGGAGGGAATTCACCCCTCCACTTT. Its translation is CASTRDRGGNSPLHF.